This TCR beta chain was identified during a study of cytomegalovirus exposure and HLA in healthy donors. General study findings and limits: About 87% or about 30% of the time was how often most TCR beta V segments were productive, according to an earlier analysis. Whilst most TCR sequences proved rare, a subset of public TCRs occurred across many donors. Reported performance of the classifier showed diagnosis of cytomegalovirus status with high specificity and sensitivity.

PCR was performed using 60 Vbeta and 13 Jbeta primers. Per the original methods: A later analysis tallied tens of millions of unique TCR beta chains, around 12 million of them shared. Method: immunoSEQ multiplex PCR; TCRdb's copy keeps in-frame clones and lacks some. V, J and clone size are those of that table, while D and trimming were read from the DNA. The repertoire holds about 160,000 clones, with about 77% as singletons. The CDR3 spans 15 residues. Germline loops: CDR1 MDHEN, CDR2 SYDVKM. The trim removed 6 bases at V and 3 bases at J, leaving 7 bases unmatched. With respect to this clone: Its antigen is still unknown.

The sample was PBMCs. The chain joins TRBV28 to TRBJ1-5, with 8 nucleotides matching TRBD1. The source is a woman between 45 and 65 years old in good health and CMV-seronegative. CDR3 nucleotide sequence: TGTGCCAGCAGCTCCGGGACAGGCTTCAATCAGCCCCAGCATTTT. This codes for CASSSGTGFNQPQHF.